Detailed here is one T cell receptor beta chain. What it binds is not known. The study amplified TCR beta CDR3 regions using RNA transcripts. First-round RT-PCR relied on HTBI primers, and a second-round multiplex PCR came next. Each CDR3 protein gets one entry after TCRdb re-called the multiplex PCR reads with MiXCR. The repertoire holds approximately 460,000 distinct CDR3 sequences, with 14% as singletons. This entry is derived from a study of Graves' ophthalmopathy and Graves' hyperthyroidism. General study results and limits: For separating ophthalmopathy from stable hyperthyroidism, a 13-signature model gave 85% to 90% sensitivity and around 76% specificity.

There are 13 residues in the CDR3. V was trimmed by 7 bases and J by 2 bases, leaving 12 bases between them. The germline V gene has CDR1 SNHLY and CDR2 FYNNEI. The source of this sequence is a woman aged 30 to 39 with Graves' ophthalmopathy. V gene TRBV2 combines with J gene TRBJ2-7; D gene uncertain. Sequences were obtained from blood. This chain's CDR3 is CASTERPPYEQYF. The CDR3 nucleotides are TGTGCCAGCACCGAGAGGCCTCCCTACGAGCAGTACTTC.